This T cell receptor (beta chain) came from a study of cytomegalovirus exposure and HLA in healthy donors. Primers: 60 Vbeta forward and 13 Jbeta reverse. Generated by immunoSEQ multiplex PCR, the TCRdb table keeps only in-frame clones and is missing some. Seen here are over 120,000 clones, around 80% observed once, and the top ten hold 1.2% to 1.5%. Overall study findings and caveats: Among TCR beta chains, those listed as cytomegalovirus-associated numbered over 150. By HLA locus, TCR association rates varied in a later analysis, with DRB1 showing the most and HLA-C the fewest.

In this sample, this clone turned up a few times. The antigen is not known. Source material: PBMCs. This receptor was obtained from a man aged 25-40 years in good health and CMV-seropositive.

CDR3 region: CASSDFTDTQYF. CDR3 in DNA: TGTGCCAGCAGTGACTTTACAGATACGCAGTATTTT. The genes are TRBV28 and TRBJ2-3; D not certain. Trimming removed 5 bases from V and 3 bases from J, with 6 bases in between. The length of the CDR3 is 12 residues. The germline V gene has CDR1 MDHEN and CDR2 SYDVKM.